The sequence of this TCR beta chain was determined in a study of identical twins (dated by TCRdb to about 2016). About the full investigation: TCR alpha and beta repertoires from monozygotic twins, unrelated adults of various ages and cord blood were deep-sequenced to test whether fetal clonotypes persist. To rule out contamination, the twin experiments were replicated at different times with different library preparation protocols. Findings and caveats that apply to the study as a whole: Conclusions relied on cross-sectional statistical analysis, since the same donors could not be followed over many years. Out-of-frame TCR alpha sharing in monozygotic twins was systematically underestimated by recombination models, whereas sharing between unrelated individuals was in agreement with the recombination models. Zero-insertion analyses could be partly confounded by invariant T cells such as MAIT and iNKT, though diverse VJ usage argued against such confounding for most clonotypes. In beta out-of-frame sequences, excess twin sharing was weaker, because having fewer shared sequences lowered the signal-to-noise ratio. Compared with coincidental sharing between unrelated individuals, out-of-frame TCR alpha sequences shared between twins had an excess of sequences with low generation probability. Fewer insertions were carried by abundant cord blood beta clonotypes; a weaker similar trend was observed in young adult naive repertoires, while no such trend was observed in memory repertoires.

All donors were healthy Caucasians. Three pairs of female monozygotic twins, all aged roughly 18 to 29 years, were included in the twin cohort. Peripheral blood mononuclear cells were used as the source from which RNA for TCR libraries was isolated. The library was produced with 5' RACE. The sample was run on an Illumina HiSeq 2000. Template switching added a universal primer binding site, and the final cDNA carried a unique molecular identifier that allowed TCR cDNA molecules to be counted accurately. Specific primers in the conserved constant-segment region were used to synthesize first-strand cDNA for TCR alpha and beta chains. To control for contamination, every cDNA library carried two barcodes: a SMART-Mk sample barcode plus Illumina barcodes. TruSeq adapter sequences and Illumina sample barcodes were added in two successive PCR steps. The Illumina HiSeq platform was used with custom primers to sequence TCR alpha and beta cDNA libraries. Regarding the original processing steps: Raw reads were processed with MiGEC to extract unique molecular identifiers, and MiXCR was used to determine CDR3 positions. Recombination models were inferred per individual with the repgenHMM and IGoR tools using an EM algorithm. Shared clonotypes were analyzed with the tcR package in R, and sharing was normalized by the product of cloneset sizes. To study raw recombination free of thymic and clonal selection effects, out-of-frame nonproductive sequences were analyzed. The raw public data were reprocessed by TCRdb itself: fastp quality trimming at Q25, MiXCR clonotype calling, in-frame beta chains only. Identical CDR3 proteins give one entry, which carries the most common genes and DNA. In this record, the V and J calls reflect TCRdb's handling and not the investigators' own analysis. The sample table records about 890,000 distinct CDR3 sequences; roughly 12% of these occur just once. In total, the top ten clones hold around 1.6% of the sample.

This clonotype was recorded once. The target of this receptor is not known. Per-base quality was not reported, and no clone a single base away is much larger than it. A lone read offers only weak evidence. The sample was also linked to a second study, of yellow fever vaccine responses in identical twins. According to the second study: The T cell response to vaccination in identical twins was reported by the authors to appear partly convergent and partly personalized. The study precisely tracked vaccine-responding T cell clones in identical twins.

What was sequenced was PBMCs. This clonotype was sampled from a woman aged 18-29 years in good health.

The CDR3 region has the sequence CASSLRRREPYEQYF. The DNA sequence reads TGTGCCAGCAGTTTACGCCGCCGGGAACCCTACGAGCAGTACTTC. Here the chain combines TRBV12-3 or TRBV12-4 and TRBJ2-7; the D gene is perhaps TRBD2, from 5 matching bases. V loses 2 bases, J loses 2 bases, and the germline ends lie 13 bases apart. The CDR3, from cysteine to phenylalanine, totals 15 residues. This entry keeps only the CDR3 DNA: 45 bases, framed from base 1.